This T cell receptor beta chain derives from a study of cytomegalovirus exposure and HLA in healthy donors. Looked up from germline, CDR1 is GTSNPN and CDR2 is SVGIG (reference sequence). The CDR3 consists of 11 residues. V was shortened by 4 bases and J by 7 bases, with 7 bases between the two germline ends. Though nominally healthy at sampling, donors likely had unrecorded immune exposures. The PCR employed 60 Vbeta primers together with 13 Jbeta primers. Authors' analysis steps: Later analysis identified around 85 million unique TCR beta chains, 9 million to 13 million shared. The data were produced by immunoSEQ multiplex PCR, yet TCRdb's version contains in-frame clones alone and is incomplete. From that table come the V and J calls and clone size; the DNA was used to work out D and trimming. This repertoire comprises 140,000 to 150,000 clones; its ten largest clones make up about 0.96%.

The receptor was derived from a male donor in good health and CMV-seronegative. The chain combines TRBV30 with TRBJ2-2; D not certain. The sample comprised PBMCs. The CDR3 is CAWTSYGELFF. For the CDR3, the DNA is TGTGCCTGGACTTCTTACGGGGAGCTGTTTTTT.